Here is one T cell receptor beta chain with its context. As yet, its antigen is unknown. The data originate from a study of monozygotic twins with inflammatory bowel disease. Regarding the study as a whole: Patient-specific immunosuppressive treatments may have made repertoires more variable.

Blood was collected, approximately 2.5 ml per donor. The template was total RNA from whole blood, with no T cell sorting. The CDR3 extends over 15 amino acids. Germline V gene lookup returns CDR1 SGHDT and CDR2 YYEEEE. TCRdb processed the 5' RACE reads again and assigns one entry to each CDR3 protein, with no DNA. This sample's clone table lists about 450,000 distinct CDR3 sequences. This TCR derives from a human donor with ulcerative colitis or Crohn's disease, or a healthy co-twin of an affected twin (not recorded which). The genes are TRBV5-6 and TRBJ2-5; the TCRdb D gene call, TRBD2, has no DNA to confirm it. The sequenced sample consisted of blood. CDR3 sequence reads: CASSPSLAGQETQYF. The full variable domain, completed using reference TRBV5-6 and TRBJ2-5, is DAGVTQSPTHLIKTRGQQVTLRCSPKSGHDTVSWYQQALGQGPQFIFQYYEEEERQRGNFPDRFSGHQFPNYSSELNVNALLLGDSALYLCASSPSLAGQETQYFGPGTRLLVL.